This T cell receptor (beta chain) appears in the sequencing data of a study of cytomegalovirus exposure and HLA in healthy donors. The ends lost 4 bases at V and 4 bases at J; junction bases unmatched: 7. CDR3 size: 15 residues. The V gene's germline CDR1 is SEHNR and CDR2 FQNEAQ (reference sequence). Profiling relied on immunoSEQ multiplex PCR, and the TCRdb table lists in-frame clones only, not all of them. The table includes 130,000 to 150,000 clones, 89% detected once. V usage is TRBV7-9 and J usage is TRBJ2-5; TRBD2 agrees at 9 bases. The sample consisted of PBMCs. This TCR was sampled from a woman aged 18-29 years in good health and CMV-seropositive. Here the CDR3 DNA reads TGTGCCAGCAGCTCGCTGCGGGGGGGAGGAGAGACCCAGTACTTC. The encoded protein is CASSSLRGGGETQYF.